A single sample is the source of the 27 T cell receptor beta chains below, sequenced in a study of OX40 agonist ivuxolimab in advanced cancers. Profiled with immunoSEQ multiplex PCR; TCRdb holds only in-frame clones, not every one. The table has about 40,000 clones, about 90% seen once; the top ten hold about a tenth. Sequences were derived from CD4+ or CD8+ T cells sorted from blood, sampled in a trial of the OX40 agonist ivuxolimab. The receptors come from an adult with an advanced solid tumor such as melanoma, head and neck, liver or kidney cancer.

The chain employs TRBV2 and TRBJ1-3; no clear D gene. Germline-derived CDR1 and CDR2 are SNHLY and FYNNEI. This CDR3 comprises 11 residues. Trimming pared 11 bases from V and 3 bases from J, leaving 8 bases between. CDR3 in amino acids: CAGTGGNTIYF. As DNA, the CDR3 is TGTGCCGGTACGGGTGGAAACACCATATATTTT.

The rearrangement uses TRBV4-3 and TRBJ2-3; 7 nucleotides line up with TRBD2. J was trimmed by 2 bases and V by 4 bases; bases with no gene match: 3. Germline V CDR1 and CDR2: LGHNA, YSLEER. The CDR3 loop spans 14 amino acids. The CDR3 DNA reads TGCGCCAGCAGCCTGGGGGGGACCACAGATACGCAGTATTTT. Translating gives CASSLGGTTDTQYF.

The J gene is TRBJ1-2, the V gene TRBV5-5; tentative D call: TRBD1 (6 bases). The germline CDR1 and CDR2 sequences are SGHKS and YYEKEE (reference sequence). V gave up 3 bases and J gave up 2 bases, with 11 bases separating them. This CDR3 spans 14 amino acids. The CDR3 spells CASSSTDRNYGYTF. The CDR3 nucleotides read TGTGCCAGCAGCTCCACCGACAGGAACTATGGCTACACCTTC. Based on the CDR3 plus reference TRBV5-5 and TRBJ1-2, the full variable domain is DAGVTQSPTHLIKTRGQQVTLRCSPISGHKSVSWYQQVLGQGPQFIFQYYEKEERGRGNFPDRFSARQFPNYSSELNVNALLLGDSALYLCASSSTDRNYGYTFGSGTRLTVV.

The J gene is TRBJ1-4, the V gene TRBV5-4; D is possibly TRBD1 (6 bases). The CDR3 has 16 amino acids. V was shortened by 6 bases and J by 6 bases, with 21 bases between the two germline ends. Germline V gene data show CDR1 as SGHNT and CDR2 as YYREEE (reference sequence). Here the CDR3 reads CASTPWEQGGDEKLFF. The CDR3 DNA reads as TGTGCCAGCACCCCGTGGGAACAGGGAGGGGATGAAAAACTGTTTTTT.

This clone has only one observation. The J gene is TRBJ2-7, the V gene TRBV29-1, with TRBD1 identical over 7 bases. With 8 bases clipped from V and 1 base from J, the junction kept 11 bases outside the gene matches. Germline CDR1 SQVTM, CDR2 ANQGSEA. This CDR3 region has 14 residues. CDR3 in DNA: TGCAGCCCAGCCGCAGGGGGAACGTCCTACGAGCAGTACGTC. Residues: CSPAAGGTSYEQYV.

V and J are TRBV29-1 and TRBJ2-7, with TRBD2 identical over 8 bases. V lost 5 bases to trimming and J lost 1 base; unmatched junction nucleotides: 1. The V gene's germline CDR1 is SQVTM and CDR2 ANQGSEA. This CDR3 has 12 residues. CDR3 DNA: TGCAGCGTTTCTAGCGGGTCCTACGAGCAGTACTTC. Protein product: CSVSSGSYEQYF.

The V call is TRBV4-1, the J call TRBJ2-1; the match to TRBD2 covers 7 bases. Trimming at V came to 4 bases and at J to 0 bases, leaving 3 bases not matched to a gene. This CDR3 contains 15 residues. Germline V gene sequence: CDR1 MGHRA, CDR2 YSYEKL. CDR3 sequence reads: CASSPAGSSYNEQFF. Written as DNA, the CDR3 is TGCGCCAGCAGCCCAGCGGGAAGCTCCTACAATGAGCAGTTCTTC.

The rearrangement uses TRBV9 and TRBJ1-3; 8 nucleotides agree with TRBD1. CDR3 length: 17 amino acids. Losses at the gene ends were 3 bases for V and 0 bases for J; bases not matched to a gene: 8. From germline, CDR1 is SGDLS and CDR2 YYNGEE. The CDR3 loop reads CASSAPRQGTSGNTIYF. In nucleotides, the CDR3 is TGTGCCAGCAGCGCCCCCCGACAGGGGACCTCTGGAAACACCATATATTTT. The full variable domain, rest sourced from reference TRBV9 and TRBJ1-3, is DSGVTQTPKHLITATGQRVTLRCSPRSGDLSVYWYQQSLDQGLQFLIQYYNGEERAKGNILERFSAQQFPDLHSELNLSSLELGDSALYFCASSAPRQGTSGNTIYFGEGSWLTVV.

This chain uses TRBV5-8 with TRBJ2-7; D may be TRBD2 (6 bases). V was pared by 0 bases and J by 5 bases, with 12 bases between. CDR3 length: 14 residues. Germline CDR1 and CDR2: SGHTS and YDEGEE. The CDR3 protein is CASSLVGGSNEQYV. CDR3 coding DNA: TGTGCCAGCAGCTTGGTGGGGGGTTCCAACGAGCAGTACGTC.

This clone was recorded a few times. The V gene is TRBV9, the J gene TRBJ1-6; TRBD1 might be the D (6 bases). Germline V gene lookup returns CDR1 SGDLS and CDR2 YYNGEE. The CDR3 sequence is 14 residues long. The V gene lost 3 bases and the J gene lost 8 bases, with 12 bases spanning the gap. The CDR3, as DNA: TGTGCCAGCAGCGAGGGCGAGGGGGATTCACCCCTCCACTTT. Translating gives CASSEGEGDSPLHF.

This chain links TRBV19 with TRBJ1-1; D gene ambiguous. From germline, CDR1 is LNHDA and CDR2 SQIVND (reference sequence). This CDR3 comprises 15 residues. Trimming pared 5 bases from V and 3 bases from J, leaving 16 bases between. CDR3 sequence: CASSPGSLGHTEAFF. Here the CDR3 DNA reads TGTGCCAGTAGTCCCGGGTCCCTAGGGCACACTGAAGCTTTCTTT.

CDR3 DNA sequence: TGTGCCAGCAGCCCTTGGGGCGGTCCTAACTATGGCTACACCTTC. It yields the protein CASSPWGGPNYGYTF. This chain joins TRBV9 and TRBJ1-2, with a tentative D call TRBD1 (5 bases). V was clipped by 4 bases and J by 0 bases, with 13 bases between them. Germline V gives CDR1 SGDLS, CDR2 YYNGEE. The CDR3 is 15 residues long.

Here the CDR3 DNA reads TGTGCCAGCAGTTCAAGAGAGACCCAGTACTTC. It is translated as CASSSRETQYF. The chain links TRBV28 to TRBJ2-5, with D hard to call. This CDR3 has 11 amino acids. Trimming pared 4 bases from V and 4 bases from J, leaving 4 bases between. Germline CDR1 reads MDHEN; CDR2 reads SYDVKM.

The genes are TRBV2 and TRBJ1-2, with D possibly matching TRBD1 (6 bases). V lost 0 bases and J 6 bases, leaving 20 bases between the germline ends. CDR3 length: 17 residues. CDR1 is SNHLY and CDR2 is FYNNEI in the germline V gene. Here the CDR3 DNA reads TGTGCCAGCAGTGAAGCGCGATCGTTGACAGGAACGAATGGCTACACCTTC. This sequence encodes CASSEARSLTGTNGYTF.

The genes are TRBV6-1 and TRBJ2-3, with TRBD2 matching over 9 bases. The CDR3 runs 15 residues. Trimming at V came to 2 bases and at J to 4 bases, leaving 4 bases not matched to a gene. Germline-derived CDR1 and CDR2 are MNHNS and SASEGT. The CDR3 DNA sequence: TGTGCCAGCAGTGAACTAGCGGGATCCCCAGATACGCAGTATTTT. Its protein product is CASSELAGSPDTQYF.

The chain combines TRBV28 with TRBJ2-7; 10 positions agree with TRBD2. This CDR3 contains 14 residues. Trimming took 7 bases from V and 5 from J; bases not matched to a gene: 8. Germline values: CDR1 MDHEN, CDR2 SYDVKM. The CDR3 protein is CASTRLAGEHEQYF. CDR3 bases: TGTGCCAGCACCCGGCTAGCGGGAGAGCACGAGCAGTACTTC. Supplemented by reference TRBV28 and TRBJ2-7, the full variable domain reads DVKVTQSSRYLVKRTGEKVFLECVQDMDHENMFWYRQDPGLGLRLIYFSYDVKMKEKGDIPEGYSVSREKKERFSLILESASTNQTSMYLCASTRLAGEHEQYFGPGTRLTVT.

The count of this clone is one. The chain couples TRBV7-9 to TRBJ2-1; 16 bases map to TRBD2. Trimming at V came to 4 bases and at J to 8 bases, leaving 5 bases not matched to a gene. The CDR3 spans 16 residues. Germline CDR1 is SEHNR and CDR2 is FQNEAQ (reference sequence). The CDR3 DNA is TGTGCCAGCAGCTCGGGACTAGCGGGAGGGATGGATGAGCAGTTCTTC. Its protein product is CASSSGLAGGMDEQFF.

The chain uses TRBV9 and TRBJ1-6; 7 positions match TRBD1. CDR3 length equals 15 residues. In germline, CDR1 is SGDLS, CDR2 YYNGEE. V gave up 3 bases and J gave up 6 bases; unmatched junction bases: 6. The CDR3 bases are TGTGCCAGCAGCGCACTACAGGGGAGTAATTCACCCCTCCACTTT. Translated, it gives CASSALQGSNSPLHF.

This rearrangement joins TRBV28 to TRBJ1-6; D gene unclear. V dropped 7 bases and J dropped 6 bases, with 7 bases sitting between them. Per the germline V gene, CDR1 is MDHEN and CDR2 is SYDVKM. This CDR3 is 12 amino acids long. CDR3 in amino acids: CASKLFNSPLHF. The CDR3 DNA follows: TGTGCCAGCAAGTTGTTTAATTCACCCCTCCACTTT.

The V call is TRBV9, the J call TRBJ2-2; 10 nucleotides line up with TRBD1. The CDR3 spans 16 residues. Germline V gene lookup returns CDR1 SGDLS and CDR2 YYNGEE. With 3 bases clipped from V and 4 bases from J, the junction kept 6 bases outside the gene matches. This CDR3 reads CASSGYRDRGTGELFF. The DNA of the CDR3 is TGTGCCAGCAGCGGGTACCGGGACAGGGGCACCGGGGAGCTGTTTTTT.

The chain is built from TRBV7-9 and TRBJ2-7, with D unresolved. CDR1 is SEHNR, CDR2 FQNEAQ, per germline (reference sequence). V was cut by 5 bases and J by 6 bases, with 14 bases left in between. CDR3 size: 13 residues. DNA of the CDR3: TGTGCCAGCAGCCCCACCGGGCCGGGCGAGCAGTACTTC. It is translated as CASSPTGPGEQYF.

This chain uses TRBV6-5 with TRBJ1-4, with D unclear. CDR1 is MNHEY and CDR2 is SVGAGI in the germline V gene. Trimming took 5 bases from V and 3 from J, leaving 13 bases between them. The CDR3 is made up of 15 amino acids. The DNA for the CDR3 is TGTGCCAGCAGTGGTTCTGATGGAGCTAATGAAAAACTGTTTTTT. Encoded protein: CASSGSDGANEKLFF.

The chain employs TRBV2 and TRBJ2-2; the D gene is possibly TRBD2 (6 bases). The V and J ends lost 11 bases and 5 bases respectively, with 15 bases between them. Germline V CDR1 and CDR2: SNHLY, FYNNEI. The CDR3 has 13 amino acids. CDR3 nucleotides: TGTGCCCCGGGACTGCATGGGACCGGGGAGCTGTTTTTT. Encoded protein: CAPGLHGTGELFF.

This chain links TRBV7-9 with TRBJ2-1, with 15 nucleotides matching TRBD2. V trimming: 5 bases; J trimming: 6 bases; junction bases outside the gene matches: 5. CDR1 and CDR2 (germline): SEHNR, FQNEAQ (reference sequence). The CDR3 spans 16 residues. The CDR3 nucleotides are TGTGCCAGCAGCACGGGACTAGCGGGAGGATCCAATGAGCAGTTCTTC. Translating it yields CASSTGLAGGSNEQFF.

The V and J genes are TRBV5-6 and TRBJ2-7; D is uncertain. The V end lost 2 bases, the J end lost 2 bases, and 14 bases lay between the germline ends. Looked up from germline, CDR1 is SGHDT and CDR2 is YYEEEE. This CDR3 region has 15 residues. Written as DNA, the CDR3 is TGTGCCAGCAGCTTATCGCCTTACCCTACCTACGAGCAGTACGTC. Protein sequence: CASSLSPYPTYEQYV.

The chain employs TRBV28 and TRBJ1-6, with D possibly matching TRBD1 (5 bases). Germline loops: CDR1 MDHEN, CDR2 SYDVKM. The CDR3 is 13 residues long. Trimming pared 2 bases from V and 9 bases from J, leaving 8 bases between. The DNA for the CDR3 is TGTGCCAGCAGTTTAACAGGAGGTTCACCCCTCCACTTT. Encoded protein: CASSLTGGSPLHF.

This chain connects TRBV5-1 to TRBJ2-7; 7 nucleotides align to TRBD1. This CDR3 contains 13 residues. The germline V gene has CDR1 SGHRS and CDR2 YFSETQ. The J segment lost 5 bases and the V segment lost 4 bases, leaving 6 bases of the junction unmatched. This CDR3 is CASSGTTGNEQYV. Here the CDR3 DNA reads TGCGCCAGCAGCGGGACGACAGGGAACGAGCAGTACGTC.